Shown below are 21 T cell receptor beta chains from a single sample sequenced in a study of cytomegalovirus exposure and HLA in healthy donors. PCR was performed using 60 Vbeta and 13 Jbeta primers. Only in-frame clones appear in the TCRdb table, and some are missing; sequencing was by immunoSEQ multiplex PCR. Of approximately 160,000 clones in the sample, about 80% are singletons; the top ten hold approximately 0.66%. Specimen: PBMCs. The receptor set was obtained from a male donor in good health and CMV-seronegative.

The CDR3 loop is CSASSGEQYF. The CDR3 region has the DNA TGCAGCGCCTCTAGCGGCGAGCAGTACTTC. The genes are TRBV29-1 and TRBJ2-7; 7 positions match TRBD2. This CDR3 is built from 10 residues. Germline V gene lookup returns CDR1 SQVTM and CDR2 ANQGSEA. The J segment lost 6 bases and the V segment lost 7 bases, leaving 3 bases of the junction unmatched.

This chain uses TRBV2 with TRBJ2-7; maybe TRBD1 (5 bases). This CDR3 contains 12 residues. Germline assignment: CDR1 SNHLY and CDR2 FYNNEI. V was cut by 11 bases and J by 2 bases, with 13 bases left in between. CDR3 sequence reads: CAVQGGAYEQYF. CDR3 sequence (DNA): TGTGCCGTTCAGGGTGGTGCCTACGAGCAGTACTTC. The full variable domain, with the rest looked up from reference TRBV2 and TRBJ2-7, is EPEVTQTPSHQVTQMGQEVILRCVPISNHLYFYWYRQILGQKVEFLVSFYNNEISEKSEIFDDQFSVERPDGSNFTLKIRSTKLEDSAMYFCAVQGGAYEQYFGPGTRLTVT.

This clone was detected once. This rearrangement joins TRBV18 to TRBJ1-2; perhaps TRBD1 as D (5 bases). The V end lost 3 bases, the J end lost 5 bases, and 19 bases lay between the germline ends. The CDR3 totals 16 residues. The germline CDR1 and CDR2 sequences are KGHSH and LQKENI. CDR3 in DNA: TGTGCCAGCTCACCCACGGGGGGGGTTGAGTCTTATGGCTACACCTTC. Protein product: CASSPTGGVESYGYTF.

The chain combines TRBV5-1 with TRBJ2-7, with 10 nucleotides matching TRBD2. This CDR3 is 15 amino acids long. The V segment lost 1 base and the J segment 3 bases; nucleotides outside the gene matches: 4. CDR1 SGHRS and CDR2 YFSETQ come from the germline V gene. This chain's CDR3 is CASSLSASGSYEQYF. For the CDR3, the DNA is TGCGCCAGCAGCTTGTCGGCTAGCGGGAGCTACGAGCAGTACTTC.

The chain uses TRBV11-2 and TRBJ1-2; perhaps TRBD1 as D (6 bases). The CDR3 spans 13 residues. V shed 5 bases and J shed 6 bases, with 13 bases lying between them. Germline V gene sequence: CDR1 SGHAT, CDR2 FQNNGV. CDR3: CASSPRQVDGYTF. CDR3 sequence (DNA): TGTGCCAGCAGCCCCCGACAGGTCGATGGCTACACCTTC.

V gene TRBV5-1 combines with J gene TRBJ1-2; D may be TRBD1 (6 bases). The germline V and J ends were trimmed by 0 bases and 7 bases, with 16 bases remaining between them. The CDR3 runs 15 residues. Germline assignment: CDR1 SGHRS and CDR2 YFSETQ. The CDR3 loop is CASSLAVQGRGGYTF. The CDR3 coding sequence is TGCGCCAGCAGCTTGGCCGTTCAGGGCAGGGGTGGCTACACCTTC.

The chain combines TRBV9 with TRBJ1-1; D might be TRBD1 (6 bases). Trimming left V 4 bases short and J 0 bases short, with 10 bases between. This CDR3 has 14 residues. Germline lookup yields CDR1 SGDLS and CDR2 YYNGEE. This chain's CDR3 is CASSKTGLNTEAFF. CDR3 in DNA: TGTGCCAGCAGCAAGACAGGACTGAACACTGAAGCTTTCTTT.

As regards this clone: Mismatch with germline at one junction end may stem from a read error. The chain uses TRBV6-5 and TRBJ1-1; D perhaps matches TRBD1 (5 bases). Germline V gene data show CDR1 as MNHEY and CDR2 as SVGAGI. This CDR3 is 13 amino acids long. CDR3 sequence (DNA): TGTGCCAGCAGTCGGGGGACGTTTGATGAAACTTTCTTT. Residues: CASSRGTFDETFF.

V and J are TRBV7-3 and TRBJ1-6, with TRBD1 identical over 10 bases. The germline V gene has CDR1 SGHTA and CDR2 FQGTGA. V lost 5 bases to trimming and J lost 10 bases; unmatched junction nucleotides: 8. The CDR3 spans 15 residues. The CDR3 protein is CASSLDRGRRSPLHF. CDR3 nucleotides: TGTGCCAGCAGCCTAGACAGGGGGCGCAGGTCACCCCTCCACTTT.

V gene TRBV5-4 combines with J gene TRBJ1-2; TRBD1 agrees at 7 bases. Germline V gene sequence: CDR1 SGHNT, CDR2 YYREEE (reference sequence). CDR3 length: 14 residues. Trimming took 3 bases from V and 4 from J; bases not matched to a gene: 6. The CDR3 protein is CASSSPRQGYGYTF. For the CDR3, the DNA is TGTGCCAGCAGCTCCCCGAGACAGGGCTATGGCTACACCTTC. The full variable domain, with the rest looked up from reference TRBV5-4 and TRBJ1-2, is ETGVTQSPTHLIKTRGQQVTLRCSSQSGHNTVSWYQQALGQGPQFIFQYYREEENGRGNFPPRFSGLQFPNYSSELNVNALELDDSALYLCASSSPRQGYGYTFGSGTRLTVV.

The V and J genes are TRBV6-5 and TRBJ2-1; perhaps TRBD2 as D (5 bases). CDR1 and CDR2 from the germline V gene are MNHEY and SVGAGI. This CDR3 comprises 16 residues. The V gene lost 0 bases and the J gene lost 5 bases, with 14 bases spanning the gap. The CDR3 bases are TGTGCCAGCAGTTACTCGACGGGGATGGGGAACAATGAGCAGTTCTTC. Its translation: CASSYSTGMGNNEQFF.

The rearrangement links TRBV30 to TRBJ2-5; possible D gene TRBD2, 7 bases. Near its end, the DNA agrees better with TRBJ2-7, so the J call may be wrong. The V gene's germline CDR1 is GTSNPN and CDR2 SVGIG (reference sequence). There are 13 residues in the CDR3. CDR3 loop: CAWRRGGLYEQYF. DNA for the CDR3: TGTGCCTGGAGAAGGGGGGGGCTCTACGAGCAGTACTTC.

V gene TRBV9 combines with J gene TRBJ2-7; D perhaps matches TRBD2 (6 bases). CDR1 is SGDLS and CDR2 is YYNGEE in the germline V gene. Between the trimmed V and J ends, which lost 0 bases and 4 bases, there was a span of 17 bases. The CDR3 runs to 16 residues. For the CDR3, the DNA is TGTGCCAGCAGCGTAGGGGGGGACTCCCTAGGATACGAGCAGTACTTC. It yields the protein CASSVGGDSLGYEQYF. Complete variable domain (other parts from reference TRBV9 and TRBJ2-7): DSGVTQTPKHLITATGQRVTLRCSPRSGDLSVYWYQQSLDQGLQFLIQYYNGEERAKGNILERFSAQQFPDLHSELNLSSLELGDSALYFCASSVGGDSLGYEQYFGPGTRLTVT.

The CDR3 sequence is CASGGEPNTGELFF. CDR3 coding DNA: TGTGCCAGCGGCGGGGAGCCGAACACCGGGGAGCTGTTTTTT. The V call is TRBV7-7, the J call TRBJ2-2, with a possible D match to TRBD2 (6 bases). Germline V CDR1 and CDR2: SSHAT, FNYEAQ (reference sequence). CDR3 length equals 14 residues. Trimming removed 8 bases at V and 0 bases at J, with 10 bases between. The entire variable domain, with the rest obtained from reference TRBV7-7 and TRBJ2-2, is as follows: GAGVSQSPRYKVTKRGQDVTLRCDPISSHATLYWYQQALGQGPEFLTYFNYEAQPDKSGLPSDRFSAERPEGSISTLTIQRTEQRDSAMYRCASGGEPNTGELFFGEGSRLTVL.

The chain is built from TRBV27 and TRBJ1-2; the D is unclear. Trimming removed 4 bases at V and 6 bases at J, with 9 bases between. Germline values: CDR1 MNHEY, CDR2 SMNVEV (reference sequence). The CDR3 runs 12 residues. The CDR3 loop reads CASSSNRNGYTF. Written as DNA, the CDR3 is TGTGCCAGCAGTTCTAACAGAAATGGCTACACCTTC.

The chain links TRBV30 to TRBJ2-3; D may be TRBD2 (6 bases). The germline CDR1 and CDR2 sequences are GTSNPN and SVGIG (reference sequence). Trimming left V 4 bases short and J 2 bases short, with 13 bases between. The CDR3 runs 14 residues. CDR3 nucleotides: TGTGCCTGGATCGGTAGCGGCTACACAGATACGCAGTATTTT. This translates into CAWIGSGYTDTQYF.

V usage is TRBV4-3 and J usage is TRBJ1-2, with D possibly matching TRBD1 (6 bases). The CDR3 length is 14 residues. Per germline, CDR1 LGHNA and CDR2 YSLEER. V lost 3 bases and J lost 6, with 14 bases in between. The CDR3 nucleotides read TGCGCCAGCAGCCAGGGCTACAGGGTCCATGGCTACACCTTC. It yields the protein CASSQGYRVHGYTF.

The chain combines TRBV15 with TRBJ1-4; D call uncertain. CDR3 length: 15 residues. Germline CDR1 is LNHNV and CDR2 is YYDKDF (reference sequence). Trimming stripped 3 bases from V and 10 bases from J, with 18 bases between. The CDR3 protein is CATSSLASISGKLFF. The CDR3 DNA reads as TGTGCCACCAGCAGTTTGGCATCCATCAGCGGAAAACTGTTTTTT.

J is TRBJ1-5 and V is TRBV6-1, with TRBD1 as a possible D gene (5 bases). This CDR3 is 13 amino acids long. CDR1 and CDR2 (germline): MNHNS, SASEGT. The germline V and J ends were trimmed by 4 bases and 3 bases, with 7 bases remaining between them. CDR3 sequence (DNA): TGTGCCAGCAGTGGACAGATCAATCAGCCCCAGCATTTT. Protein product: CASSGQINQPQHF.

The chain joins TRBV9 to TRBJ2-1; D is perhaps TRBD2 (6 bases). The ends were cut back, 0 bases at V and 2 bases at J, with 15 bases in the middle. The CDR3 has 17 amino acids. From germline, CDR1 is SGDLS and CDR2 YYNGEE. The CDR3 protein is CASSVGIGGAAYNEQFF. The CDR3 region has the DNA TGTGCCAGCAGCGTAGGAATAGGAGGGGCGGCCTACAATGAGCAGTTCTTC.

The rearrangement links TRBV9 to TRBJ1-4; no definite D call. V dropped 3 bases and J dropped 0 bases, with 12 bases sitting between them. CDR1 and CDR2 (germline): SGDLS, YYNGEE. The CDR3 contains 16 residues. The CDR3 DNA sequence: TGTGCCAGCAGCGCCGGGATTACCACAACTAATGAAAAACTGTTTTTT. Protein product: CASSAGITTTNEKLFF.